The present entry profiles one T cell receptor beta chain with its context. The data are from a study of T cell responses to AZD1222 COVID-19 vaccine. Method: immunoSEQ multiplex PCR; TCRdb's copy keeps in-frame clones and lacks some. The sample holds about 83,000 clones, 75% to 90% seen once. The V gene's germline CDR1 is KGHSH and CDR2 LQKENI. The CDR3 sequence is 12 residues long. V was trimmed by 6 bases and J by 8 bases, leaving 11 bases between them. The TCR comes from an adult in good health. V and J are TRBV18 and TRBJ2-1; D is unclear. The sample was peripheral blood, taken on day 0 of AZD1222 vaccination. The CDR3 here is CASSRLWDEQFF. The CDR3 DNA sequence: TGTGCCAGCTCGCGTCTATGGGATGAGCAGTTCTTC.